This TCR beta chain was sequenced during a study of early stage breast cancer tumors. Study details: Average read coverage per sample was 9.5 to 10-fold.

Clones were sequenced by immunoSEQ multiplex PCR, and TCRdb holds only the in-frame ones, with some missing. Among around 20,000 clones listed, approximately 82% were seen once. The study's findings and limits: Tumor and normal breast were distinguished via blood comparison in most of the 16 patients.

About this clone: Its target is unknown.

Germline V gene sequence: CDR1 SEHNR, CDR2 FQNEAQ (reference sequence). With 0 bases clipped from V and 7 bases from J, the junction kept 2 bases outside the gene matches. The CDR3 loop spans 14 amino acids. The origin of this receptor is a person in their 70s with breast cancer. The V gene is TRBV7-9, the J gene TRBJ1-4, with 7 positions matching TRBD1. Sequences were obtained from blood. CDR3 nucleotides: TGTGCCAGCAGCTTAGCACAGGGGCGTGAAAAACTGTTTTTT. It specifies CASSLAQGREKLFF.